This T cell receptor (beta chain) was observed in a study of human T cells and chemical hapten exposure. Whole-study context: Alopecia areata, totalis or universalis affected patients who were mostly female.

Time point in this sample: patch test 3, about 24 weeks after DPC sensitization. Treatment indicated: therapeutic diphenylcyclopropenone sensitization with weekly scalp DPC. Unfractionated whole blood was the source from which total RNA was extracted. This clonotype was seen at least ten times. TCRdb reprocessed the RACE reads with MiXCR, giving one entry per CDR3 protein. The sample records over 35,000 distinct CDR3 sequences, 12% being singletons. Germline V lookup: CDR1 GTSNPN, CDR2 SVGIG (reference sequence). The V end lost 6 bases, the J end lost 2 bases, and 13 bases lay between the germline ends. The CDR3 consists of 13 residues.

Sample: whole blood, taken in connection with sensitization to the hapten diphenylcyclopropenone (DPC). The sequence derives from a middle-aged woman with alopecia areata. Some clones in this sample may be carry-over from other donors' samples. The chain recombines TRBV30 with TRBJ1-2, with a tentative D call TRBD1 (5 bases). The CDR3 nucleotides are TGTGCCTGCCATCTAAGACAGAACTATGGCTACACCTTC. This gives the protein CACHLRQNYGYTF.